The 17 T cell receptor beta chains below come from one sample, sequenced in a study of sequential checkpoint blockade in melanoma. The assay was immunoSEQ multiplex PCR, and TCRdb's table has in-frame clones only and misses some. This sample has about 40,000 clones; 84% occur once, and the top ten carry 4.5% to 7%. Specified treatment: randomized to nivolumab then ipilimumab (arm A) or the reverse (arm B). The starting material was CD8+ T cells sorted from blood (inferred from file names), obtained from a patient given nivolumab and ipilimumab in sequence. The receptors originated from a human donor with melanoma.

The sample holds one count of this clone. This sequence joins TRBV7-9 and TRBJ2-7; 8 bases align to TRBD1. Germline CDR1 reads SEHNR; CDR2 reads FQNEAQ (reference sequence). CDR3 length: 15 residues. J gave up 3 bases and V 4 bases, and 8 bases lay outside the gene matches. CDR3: CASSSPGQANYEQYF. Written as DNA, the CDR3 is TGTGCCAGCAGCTCTCCGGGACAGGCCAACTACGAGCAGTACTTC.

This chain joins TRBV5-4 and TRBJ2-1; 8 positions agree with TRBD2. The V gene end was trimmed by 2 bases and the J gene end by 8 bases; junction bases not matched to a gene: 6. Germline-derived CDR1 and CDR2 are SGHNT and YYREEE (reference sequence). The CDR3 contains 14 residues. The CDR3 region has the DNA TGTGCCAGCAGCTTCGGGACTAGTCAAGATGAGCAGTTCTTC. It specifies CASSFGTSQDEQFF.

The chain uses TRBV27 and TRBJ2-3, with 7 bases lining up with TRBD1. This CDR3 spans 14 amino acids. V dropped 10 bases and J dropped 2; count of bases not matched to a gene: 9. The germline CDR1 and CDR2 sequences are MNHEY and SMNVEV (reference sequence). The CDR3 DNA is TGTGCCACCAAAACGGACAGGTCCACAGATACGCAGTATTTT. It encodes CATKTDRSTDTQYF.

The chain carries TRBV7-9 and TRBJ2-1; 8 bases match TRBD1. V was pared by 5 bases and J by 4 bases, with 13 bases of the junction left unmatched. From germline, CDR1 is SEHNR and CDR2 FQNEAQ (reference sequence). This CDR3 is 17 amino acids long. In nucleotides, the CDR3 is TGTGCCAGCAGCCCCGTACAGGGGGAGGCCTTTTACAATGAGCAGTTCTTC. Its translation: CASSPVQGEAFYNEQFF.

CDR3 in DNA: TGTGCCAGCATCCCAGAGGACAATGAGCAGTTCTTC. This encodes CASIPEDNEQFF. V and J are TRBV21-1 and TRBJ2-1; the table assigns TRBD2, which was not confirmed against the DNA. TRBV21-1 is classified as a pseudogene. The CDR3 runs to 12 residues.

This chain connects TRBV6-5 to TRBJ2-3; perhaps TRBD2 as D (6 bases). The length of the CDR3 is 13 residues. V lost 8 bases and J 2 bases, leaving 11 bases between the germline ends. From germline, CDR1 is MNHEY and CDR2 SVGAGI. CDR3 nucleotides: TGTGCCAGCCAGAGGGAGGACACAGATACGCAGTATTTT. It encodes CASQREDTDTQYF.

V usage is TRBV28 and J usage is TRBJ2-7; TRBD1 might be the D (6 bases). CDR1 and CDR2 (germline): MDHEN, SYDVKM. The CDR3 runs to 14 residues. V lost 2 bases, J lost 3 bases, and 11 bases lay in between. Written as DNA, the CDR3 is TGTGCCAGCAGTTTACCGACAGGTTTCTACGAGCAGTACTTC. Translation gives CASSLPTGFYEQYF. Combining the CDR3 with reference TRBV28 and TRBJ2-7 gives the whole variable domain DVKVTQSSRYLVKRTGEKVFLECVQDMDHENMFWYRQDPGLGLRLIYFSYDVKMKEKGDIPEGYSVSREKKERFSLILESASTNQTSMYLCASSLPTGFYEQYFGPGTRLTVT.

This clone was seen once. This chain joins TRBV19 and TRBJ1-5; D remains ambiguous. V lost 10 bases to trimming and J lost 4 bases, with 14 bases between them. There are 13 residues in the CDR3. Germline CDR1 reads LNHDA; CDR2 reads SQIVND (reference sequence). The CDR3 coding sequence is TGTGCCATAGAGGAGCCCTCGAATCAGCCCCAGCATTTT. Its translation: CAIEEPSNQPQHF.

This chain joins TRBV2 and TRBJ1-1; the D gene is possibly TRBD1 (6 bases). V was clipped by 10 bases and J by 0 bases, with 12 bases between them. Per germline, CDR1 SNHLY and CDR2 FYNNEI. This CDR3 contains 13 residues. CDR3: CATYEGVNTEAFF. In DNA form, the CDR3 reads TGTGCCACCTACGAGGGGGTGAACACTGAAGCTTTCTTT.

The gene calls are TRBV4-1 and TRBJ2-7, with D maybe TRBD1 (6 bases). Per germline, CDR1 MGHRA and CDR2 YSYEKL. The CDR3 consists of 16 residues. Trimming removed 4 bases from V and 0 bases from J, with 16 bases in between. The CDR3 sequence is CASSLSGTPSSYEQYF. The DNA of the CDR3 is TGCGCCAGCAGCCTTTCTGGGACACCGAGCTCCTACGAGCAGTACTTC.

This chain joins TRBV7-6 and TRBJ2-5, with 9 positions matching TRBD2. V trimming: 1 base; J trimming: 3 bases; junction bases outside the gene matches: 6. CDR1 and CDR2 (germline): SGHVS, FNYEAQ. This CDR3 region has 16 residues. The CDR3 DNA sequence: TGTGCCAGCAGCTTAGAAGCGGGGGGCTTTAAAGAGACCCAGTACTTC. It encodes CASSLEAGGFKETQYF.

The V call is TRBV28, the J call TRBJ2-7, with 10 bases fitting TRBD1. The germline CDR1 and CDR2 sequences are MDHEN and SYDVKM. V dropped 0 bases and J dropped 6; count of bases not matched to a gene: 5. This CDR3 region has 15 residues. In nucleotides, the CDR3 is TGTGCCAGCAGTTTATGGGGGACAGGGGAAAGCGAGCAGTACTTC. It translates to CASSLWGTGESEQYF.

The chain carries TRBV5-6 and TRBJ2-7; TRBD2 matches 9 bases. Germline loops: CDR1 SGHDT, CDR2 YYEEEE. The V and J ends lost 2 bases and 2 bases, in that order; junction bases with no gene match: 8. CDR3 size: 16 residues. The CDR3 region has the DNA TGTGCCAGCAGCTTCATAGCGGGAGCGAATCCCTACGAGCAGTACTTC. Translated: CASSFIAGANPYEQYF.

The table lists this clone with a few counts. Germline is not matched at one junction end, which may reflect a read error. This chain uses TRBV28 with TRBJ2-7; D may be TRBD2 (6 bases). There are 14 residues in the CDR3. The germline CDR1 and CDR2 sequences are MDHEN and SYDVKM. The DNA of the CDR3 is TGTGCCAGCAGTTCCGTCGGGAGCTCCCACGAGCAGTACTTC. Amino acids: CASSSVGSSHEQYF.

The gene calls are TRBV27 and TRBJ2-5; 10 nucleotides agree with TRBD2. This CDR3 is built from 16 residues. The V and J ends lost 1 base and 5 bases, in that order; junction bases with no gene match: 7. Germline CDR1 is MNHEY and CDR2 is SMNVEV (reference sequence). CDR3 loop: CASSLFGTSAGETQYF. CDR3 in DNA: TGTGCCAGCAGTTTATTTGGGACTAGCGCGGGCGAGACCCAGTACTTC.

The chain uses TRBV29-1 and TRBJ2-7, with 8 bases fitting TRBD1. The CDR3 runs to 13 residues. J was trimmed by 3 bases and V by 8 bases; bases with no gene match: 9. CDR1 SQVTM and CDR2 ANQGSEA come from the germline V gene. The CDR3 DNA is TGCAGCATTAGACAGGGGTCACTCTACGAGCAGTACTTC. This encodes CSIRQGSLYEQYF.

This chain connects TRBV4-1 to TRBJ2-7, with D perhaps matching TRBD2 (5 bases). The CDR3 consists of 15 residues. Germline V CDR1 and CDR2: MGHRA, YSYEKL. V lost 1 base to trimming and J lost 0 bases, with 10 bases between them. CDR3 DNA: TGCGCCAGCAGCCAAGTGGCTAGCCTCTCCTACGAGCAGTACTTC. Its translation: CASSQVASLSYEQYF.